This T cell receptor (beta chain) comes out of a study of blood T cell repertoires in COVID-19. Generated by immunoSEQ multiplex PCR, the TCRdb table keeps only in-frame clones and is missing some. Of some 200,000 clones in the sample, 89% were seen once. Germline CDR1 reads SEHNR; CDR2 reads FQNEAQ (reference sequence). CDR3 size: 15 residues. With 4 bases clipped from V and 5 bases from J, the junction kept 8 bases outside the gene matches. Which cohort a participant joined came from the clinical history participants gave. The TCR was taken from a woman aged 18-29 years who had recovered from COVID-19. The chain recombines TRBV7-9 with TRBJ2-5; 9 bases map to TRBD1. The sample comprised PBMCs or T cells enriched from blood (not recorded which). The CDR3: CASSSRDRVAETQYF. The CDR3 region has the DNA TGTGCCAGCAGCTCCCGGGACAGGGTGGCCGAGACCCAGTACTTC.